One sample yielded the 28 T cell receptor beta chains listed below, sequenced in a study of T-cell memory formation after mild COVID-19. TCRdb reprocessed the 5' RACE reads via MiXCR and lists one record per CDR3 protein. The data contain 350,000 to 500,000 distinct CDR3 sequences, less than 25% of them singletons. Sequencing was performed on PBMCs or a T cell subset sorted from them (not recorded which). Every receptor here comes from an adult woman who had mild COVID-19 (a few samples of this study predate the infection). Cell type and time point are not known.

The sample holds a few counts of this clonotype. Here the CDR3 reads CSVVLLQATGYTF. CDR3 DNA sequence: TGCAGCGTTGTTCTTTTGCAGGCGACAGGCTACACCTTC. The chain combines TRBV29-1 with TRBJ1-2; D remains unclear. The CDR3 spans 13 residues. V was shortened by 4 bases and J by 8 bases, with 17 bases between the two germline ends. CDR1 is SQVTM, CDR2 ANQGSEA, per germline.

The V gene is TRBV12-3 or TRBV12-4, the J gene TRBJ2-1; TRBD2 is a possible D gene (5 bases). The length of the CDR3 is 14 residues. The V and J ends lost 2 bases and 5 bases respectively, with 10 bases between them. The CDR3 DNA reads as TGTGCCAGCAGTTTAATAACGGGGAACAATGAGCAGTTCTTC. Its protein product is CASSLITGNNEQFF.

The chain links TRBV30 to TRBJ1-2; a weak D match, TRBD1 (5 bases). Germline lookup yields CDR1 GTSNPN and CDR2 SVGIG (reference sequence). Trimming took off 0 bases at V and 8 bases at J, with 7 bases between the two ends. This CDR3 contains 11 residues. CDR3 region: CAWSVDSGYTF. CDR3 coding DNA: TGTGCCTGGAGTGTAGACAGCGGCTACACCTTC. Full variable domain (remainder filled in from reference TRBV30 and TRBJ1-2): SQTIHQWPATLVQPVGSPLSLECTVEGTSNPNLYWYRQAAGRGLQLLFYSVGIGQISSEVPQNLSASRPQDRQFILSSKKLLLSDSGFYLCAWSVDSGYTFGSGTRLTVV.

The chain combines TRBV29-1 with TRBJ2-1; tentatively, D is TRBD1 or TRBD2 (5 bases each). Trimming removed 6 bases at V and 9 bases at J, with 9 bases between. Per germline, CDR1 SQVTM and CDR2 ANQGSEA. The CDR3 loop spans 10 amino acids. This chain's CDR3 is CSVRGAEQFF. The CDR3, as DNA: TGCAGCGTGAGGGGTGCTGAGCAGTTCTTC.

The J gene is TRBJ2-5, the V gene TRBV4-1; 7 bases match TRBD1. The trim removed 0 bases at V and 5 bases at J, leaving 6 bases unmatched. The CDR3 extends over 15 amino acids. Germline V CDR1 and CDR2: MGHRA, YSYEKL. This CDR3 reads CASSQETGSVETQYF. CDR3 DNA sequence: TGCGCCAGCAGCCAAGAGACAGGGTCTGTGGAGACCCAGTACTTC.

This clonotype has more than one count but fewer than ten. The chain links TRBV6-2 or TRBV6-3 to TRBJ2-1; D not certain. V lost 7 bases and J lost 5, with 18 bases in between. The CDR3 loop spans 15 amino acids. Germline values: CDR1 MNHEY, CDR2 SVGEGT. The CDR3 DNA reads TGTGCCAGCAACCCGCTCGCCAAGGCGAACAATGAGCAGTTCTTC. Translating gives CASNPLAKANNEQFF.

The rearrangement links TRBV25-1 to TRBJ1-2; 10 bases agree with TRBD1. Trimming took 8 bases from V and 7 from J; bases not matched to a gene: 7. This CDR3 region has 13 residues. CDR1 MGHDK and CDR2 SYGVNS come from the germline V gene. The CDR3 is CASAGTGETGYTF. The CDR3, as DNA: TGTGCCAGCGCCGGGACAGGGGAGACTGGCTACACCTTC.

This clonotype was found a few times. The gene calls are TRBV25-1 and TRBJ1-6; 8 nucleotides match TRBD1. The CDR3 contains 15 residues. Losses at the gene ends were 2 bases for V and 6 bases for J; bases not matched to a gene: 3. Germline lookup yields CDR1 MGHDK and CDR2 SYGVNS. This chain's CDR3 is CASSESGQGNSPLHF. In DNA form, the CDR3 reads TGTGCCAGCAGTGAAAGTGGACAGGGTAATTCACCCCTCCACTTT. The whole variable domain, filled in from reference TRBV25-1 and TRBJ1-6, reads EADIYQTPRYLVIGTGKKITLECSQTMGHDKMYWYQQDPGMELHLIHYSYGVNSTEKGDLSSESTVSRIRTEHFPLTLESARPSHTSQYLCASSESGQGNSPLHFGNGTRLTVT.

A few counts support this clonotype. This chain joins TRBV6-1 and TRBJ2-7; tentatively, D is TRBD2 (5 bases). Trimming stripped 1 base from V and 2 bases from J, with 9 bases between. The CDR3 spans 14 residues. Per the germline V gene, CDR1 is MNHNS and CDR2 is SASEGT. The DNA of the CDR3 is TGTGCCAGCAGTGAAGGGACTTTACCCTACGAGCAGTACTTC. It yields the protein CASSEGTLPYEQYF.

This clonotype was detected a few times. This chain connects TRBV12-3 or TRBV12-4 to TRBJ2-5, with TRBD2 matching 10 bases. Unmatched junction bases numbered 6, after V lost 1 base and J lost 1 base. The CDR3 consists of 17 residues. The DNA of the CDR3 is TGTGCCAGCAGTTTAGGGGCTAGCGGGAGCGCCCAAGAGACCCAGTACTTC. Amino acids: CASSLGASGSAQETQYF.

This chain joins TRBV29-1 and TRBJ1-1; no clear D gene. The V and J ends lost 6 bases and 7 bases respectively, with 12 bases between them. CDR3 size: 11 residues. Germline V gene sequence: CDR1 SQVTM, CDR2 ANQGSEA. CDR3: CSVVAGNEAFF. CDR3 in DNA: TGCAGCGTGGTAGCGGGGAATGAAGCTTTCTTT.

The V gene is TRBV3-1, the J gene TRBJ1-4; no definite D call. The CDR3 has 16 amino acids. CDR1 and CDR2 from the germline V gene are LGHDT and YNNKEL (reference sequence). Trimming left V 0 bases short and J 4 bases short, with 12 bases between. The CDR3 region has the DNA TGTGCCAGCAGCCAAGATCCCGCGCAGCTTAATGAAAAACTGTTTTTT. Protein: CASSQDPAQLNEKLFF.

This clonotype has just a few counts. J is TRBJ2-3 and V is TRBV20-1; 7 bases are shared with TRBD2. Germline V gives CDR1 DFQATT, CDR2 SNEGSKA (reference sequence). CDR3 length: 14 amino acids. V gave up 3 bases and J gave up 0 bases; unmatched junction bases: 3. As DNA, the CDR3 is TGCAGTGCTAGGATAGCGGGTAGCACAGATACGCAGTATTTT. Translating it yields CSARIAGSTDTQYF.

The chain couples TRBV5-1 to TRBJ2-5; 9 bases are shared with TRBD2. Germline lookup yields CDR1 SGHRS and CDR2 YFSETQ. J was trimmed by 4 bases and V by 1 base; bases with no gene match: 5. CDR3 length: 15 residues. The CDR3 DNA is TGCGCCAGCAGCTTGCTGGCGGGGGGGTCAGAGACCCAGTACTTC. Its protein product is CASSLLAGGSETQYF. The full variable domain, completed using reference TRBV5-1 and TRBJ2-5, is KAGVTQTPRYLIKTRGQQVTLSCSPISGHRSVSWYQQTPGQGLQFLFEYFSETQRNKGNFPGRFSGRQFSNSRSEMNVSTLELGDSALYLCASSLLAGGSETQYFGPGTRLLVL.

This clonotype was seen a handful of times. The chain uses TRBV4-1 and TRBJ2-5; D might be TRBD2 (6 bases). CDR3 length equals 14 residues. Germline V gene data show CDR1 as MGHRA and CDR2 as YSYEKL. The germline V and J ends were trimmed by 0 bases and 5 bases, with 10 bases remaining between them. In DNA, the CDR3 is TGCGCCAGCAGCCAAGAGATGCGGGGTGAGACCCAGTACTTC. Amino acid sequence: CASSQEMRGETQYF.

The CDR3, as DNA: TGTGCCAGCAGCTTCGGACTCACCACAGATACGCAGTATTTT. It is translated as CASSFGLTTDTQYF. The genes are TRBV11-1 and TRBJ2-3; D may be TRBD2 (5 bases). The CDR3 totals 14 residues. Germline assignment: CDR1 SGHAT and CDR2 FQDESV (reference sequence). V was shortened by 3 bases and J by 2 bases, with 9 bases between the two germline ends.

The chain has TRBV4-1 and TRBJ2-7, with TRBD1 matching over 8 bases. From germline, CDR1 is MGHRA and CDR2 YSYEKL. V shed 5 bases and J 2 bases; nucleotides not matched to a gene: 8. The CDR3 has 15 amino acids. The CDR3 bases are TGCGCCAGCAGCGTTACCAGGGGGCCCGCCTACGAGCAGTACTTC. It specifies CASSVTRGPAYEQYF.

Here the CDR3 reads CASSTAGFNQPQHF. The CDR3 nucleotides are TGTGCCAGTAGTACCGCAGGTTTCAATCAGCCCCAGCATTTT. J is TRBJ1-5 and V is TRBV19; D is uncertain. Trimming cost V 4 bases and J 3 bases, with 10 bases left between them. The germline gives CDR1 LNHDA, CDR2 SQIVND (reference sequence). CDR3 length: 14 residues.

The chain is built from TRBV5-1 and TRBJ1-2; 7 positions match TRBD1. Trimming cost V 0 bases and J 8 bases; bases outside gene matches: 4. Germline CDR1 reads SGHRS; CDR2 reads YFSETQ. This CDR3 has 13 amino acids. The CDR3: CASSLATGNGYTF. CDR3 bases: TGCGCCAGCAGCTTGGCGACAGGGAACGGCTACACCTTC.

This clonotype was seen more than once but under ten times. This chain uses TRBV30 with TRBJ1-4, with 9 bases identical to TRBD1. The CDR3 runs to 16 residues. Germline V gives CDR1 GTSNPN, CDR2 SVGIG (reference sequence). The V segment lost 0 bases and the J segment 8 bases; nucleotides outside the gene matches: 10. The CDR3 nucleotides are TGTGCCTGGAGTGTGATGCCGGGACAGGGAAGAGAAAAACTGTTTTTT. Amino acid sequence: CAWSVMPGQGREKLFF.

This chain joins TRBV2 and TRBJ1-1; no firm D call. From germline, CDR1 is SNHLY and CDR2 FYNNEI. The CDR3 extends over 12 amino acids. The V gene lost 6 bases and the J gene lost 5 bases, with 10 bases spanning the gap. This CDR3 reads CASRFAGTEAFF. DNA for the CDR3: TGTGCCAGCAGGTTTGCGGGAACTGAAGCTTTCTTT.

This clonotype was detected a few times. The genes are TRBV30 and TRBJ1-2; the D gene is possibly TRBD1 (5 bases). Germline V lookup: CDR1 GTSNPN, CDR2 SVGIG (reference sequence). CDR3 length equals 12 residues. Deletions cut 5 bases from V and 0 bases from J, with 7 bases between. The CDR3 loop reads CAWDRANYGYTF. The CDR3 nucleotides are TGTGCCTGGGACAGAGCTAACTATGGCTACACCTTC.

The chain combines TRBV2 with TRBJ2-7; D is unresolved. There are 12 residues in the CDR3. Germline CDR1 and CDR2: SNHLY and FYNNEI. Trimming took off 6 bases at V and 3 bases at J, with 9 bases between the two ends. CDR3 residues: CASRLTDYEQYF. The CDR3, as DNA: TGTGCCAGCAGGCTTACAGACTACGAGCAGTACTTC. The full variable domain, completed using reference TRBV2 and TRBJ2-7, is EPEVTQTPSHQVTQMGQEVILRCVPISNHLYFYWYRQILGQKVEFLVSFYNNEISEKSEIFDDQFSVERPDGSNFTLKIRSTKLEDSAMYFCASRLTDYEQYFGPGTRLTVT.

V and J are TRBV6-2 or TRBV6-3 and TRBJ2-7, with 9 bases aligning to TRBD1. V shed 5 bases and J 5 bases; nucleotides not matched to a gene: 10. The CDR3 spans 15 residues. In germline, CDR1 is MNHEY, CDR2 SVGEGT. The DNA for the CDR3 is TGTGCCAGCAGTCCCCGGTACAGGGGGCGCGACGAGCAGTACTTC. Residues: CASSPRYRGRDEQYF.

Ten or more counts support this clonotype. As DNA, the CDR3 is TGTGCCAGCAGCCAAGATCGGGCTACAGATACGCAGTATTTT. Translated, it gives CASSQDRATDTQYF. This chain connects TRBV14 to TRBJ2-3; D is ambiguous. Trimming stripped 0 bases from V and 3 bases from J, with 7 bases between. The CDR3 consists of 14 residues. Germline assignment: CDR1 SGHDN and CDR2 FVKESK. Full variable domain (rest looked up from reference TRBV14 and TRBJ2-3): EAGVTQFPSHSVIEKGQTVTLRCDPISGHDNLYWYRRVMGKEIKFLLHFVKESKQDESGMPNNRFLAERTGGTYSTLKVQPAELEDSGVYFCASSQDRATDTQYFGPGTRLTVL.

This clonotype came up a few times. DNA of the CDR3: TGTGCCAGCTCACCAGTCGGACAGGGGCTGAGAGGCTACACCTTC. Encoded protein: CASSPVGQGLRGYTF. This chain links TRBV18 with TRBJ1-2; 9 nucleotides align to TRBD1. In germline, CDR1 is KGHSH, CDR2 LQKENI. With 2 bases clipped from V and 8 bases from J, the junction kept 9 bases outside the gene matches. CDR3 length: 15 amino acids. The complete variable domain, with remaining parts taken from reference TRBV18 and TRBJ1-2, reads NAGVMQNPRHLVRRRGQEARLRCSPMKGHSHVYWYRQLPEEGLKFMVYLQKENIIDESGMPKERFSAEFPKEGPSILRIQQVVRGDSAAYFCASSPVGQGLRGYTFGSGTRLTVV.

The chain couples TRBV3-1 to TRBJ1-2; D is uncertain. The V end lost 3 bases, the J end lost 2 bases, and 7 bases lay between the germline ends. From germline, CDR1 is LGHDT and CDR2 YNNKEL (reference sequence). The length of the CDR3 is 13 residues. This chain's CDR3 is CASSHRKNYGYTF. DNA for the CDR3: TGTGCCAGCAGCCATAGGAAAAACTATGGCTACACCTTC.

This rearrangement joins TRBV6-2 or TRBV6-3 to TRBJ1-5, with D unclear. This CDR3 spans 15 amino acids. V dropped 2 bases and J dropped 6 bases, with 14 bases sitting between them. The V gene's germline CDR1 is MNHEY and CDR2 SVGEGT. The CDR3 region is CASSYGGPGGQPQHF. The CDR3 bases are TGTGCCAGCAGTTACGGAGGGCCGGGTGGTCAGCCCCAGCATTTT.